These 8 T cell receptor beta chains were all obtained from the same sample, sequenced in a study of OX40 agonist ivuxolimab in advanced cancers. Produced via immunoSEQ multiplex PCR; TCRdb's table is partial and in-frame only. Among 15,000 to 20,000 clones, around 92% were seen once, and the ten largest hold roughly 7.2%. The sequencing used CD4+ or CD8+ T cells sorted from blood, collected in a trial of the OX40 agonist ivuxolimab. The source is an adult with an advanced solid tumor such as melanoma, head and neck, liver or kidney cancer.

This clone was counted between two and nine times. The V call is TRBV6-1, the J call TRBJ1-2; no definite D call. CDR1 is MNHNS and CDR2 is SASEGT in the germline V gene. CDR3 length: 13 residues. V was shortened by 2 bases and J by 3 bases, with 7 bases between the two germline ends. This CDR3 is CASSEQVDYGYTF. The DNA of the CDR3 is TGTGCCAGCAGTGAACAGGTAGACTATGGCTACACCTTC.

The V call is TRBV6-5, the J call TRBJ2-1; a possible D gene is TRBD2 (5 bases). The CDR3 covers 15 residues. Per germline, CDR1 MNHEY and CDR2 SVGAGI. V was pared by 0 bases and J by 3 bases, with 9 bases between. CDR3 DNA sequence: TGTGCCAGCAGTTACTCGCCGACTAACTACAATGAGCAGTTCTTC. Residues: CASSYSPTNYNEQFF.

This rearrangement joins TRBV5-4 to TRBJ2-7; 7 bases agree with TRBD1. CDR1 is SGHNT, CDR2 YYREEE, per germline (reference sequence). V shed 0 bases and J 3 bases; nucleotides not matched to a gene: 3. This CDR3 has 14 residues. CDR3 loop: CASSLGDRNYEQYF. The CDR3 DNA is TGTGCCAGCAGCTTGGGGGACAGAAACTACGAGCAGTACTTC.

The genes are TRBV15 and TRBJ1-1, with D uncertain. The CDR3 is 14 amino acids. CDR1 and CDR2 from the germline V gene are LNHNV and YYDKDF (reference sequence). The V gene lost 0 bases and the J gene lost 4 bases, with 9 bases spanning the gap. CDR3 region: CATSRDLGFTEAFF. CDR3 nucleotides: TGTGCCACCAGCAGAGACTTGGGGTTCACTGAAGCTTTCTTT.

V is TRBV7-2 and J is TRBJ2-5, with 8 bases fitting TRBD2. This CDR3 is built from 14 residues. CDR1 is SGHTA, CDR2 FQGNSA, per germline. V lost 2 bases and J lost 2; bases outside the gene matches: 1. The CDR3 loop is CASSLPGGQETQYF. CDR3 sequence (DNA): TGTGCCAGCAGCTTACCGGGGGGGCAAGAGACCCAGTACTTC.

The chain joins TRBV2 to TRBJ2-1; D tentatively reads TRBD1 or TRBD2 (5 bases each). CDR1 is SNHLY and CDR2 is FYNNEI in the germline V gene. The CDR3 has 12 amino acids. Trimming pared 7 bases from V and 6 bases from J, leaving 10 bases between. CDR3 loop: CASIGDPNEQFF. The DNA for the CDR3 is TGTGCCAGCATCGGGGACCCCAATGAGCAGTTCTTC.

V usage is TRBV7-9 and J usage is TRBJ1-3; D unclear. The CDR3 has 12 residues. Germline loops: CDR1 SEHNR, CDR2 FQNEAQ (reference sequence). V lost 5 bases and J 4 bases, leaving 6 bases between the germline ends. CDR3 coding DNA: TGTGCCAGCAGCGCCGCCGGAAACACCATATATTTT. Protein sequence: CASSAAGNTIYF.

The rearrangement joins TRBV15 to TRBJ2-3, with D tentatively TRBD1 (6 bases). V was trimmed by 0 bases and J by 5 bases, leaving 21 bases between them. The length of the CDR3 is 18 residues. Germline CDR1 LNHNV, CDR2 YYDKDF (reference sequence). The CDR3 bases are TGTGCCACCAGCAGAGATGGGTTAGGGCCGGGACACCAAGATACGCAGTATTTT. The encoded protein is CATSRDGLGPGHQDTQYF.